Reported below is one TCR beta chain. Primers: 60 Vbeta forward and 13 Jbeta reverse. TCRdb keeps only in-frame clones here, not all; method: immunoSEQ multiplex PCR. Its table records around 140,000 clones. This entry belongs to a study of cytomegalovirus exposure and HLA in healthy donors. The sample was PBMCs. This TCR was sampled from a male donor in good health and CMV-seronegative.

The CDR3 region has the DNA TGTGCCAGCAGCTTATTCCGAAGGGAGGGCGAAAAACTGTTTTTT. Amino acid sequence: CASSLFRREGEKLFF. This chain connects TRBV7-2 to TRBJ1-4; D uncertain. V shed 2 bases and J shed 8 bases, with 15 bases lying between them. The CDR3 has 15 residues. Germline V gives CDR1 SGHTA, CDR2 FQGNSA.